These T cell receptor beta chains were read from a single sample in a study of OX40 agonist ivuxolimab in advanced cancers. Only in-frame clones appear in the TCRdb table, and some are missing; sequencing was by immunoSEQ multiplex PCR. The sample lists 40,000 to 60,000 clones, around 84% occurring once. The sequencing used CD4+ or CD8+ T cells sorted from blood, collected in a trial of the OX40 agonist ivuxolimab. The receptors were gathered from an adult with an advanced solid tumor such as melanoma, head and neck, liver or kidney cancer. Each CDR3 is given with its conserved first and last residue. Fields, in order: clone size, V gene, J gene, D gene, CDR3 protein, CDR3 DNA. D genes are given only for firm matches. The size of a clone is reported for some rows only, either as once, few or many, or as a class for expanded clones.

NA,TRBV7-2,TRBJ1-2,TRBD1,CASSSRTGTFYGYTF,TGTGCCAGCAGCTCCAGGACAGGAACGTTCTATGGCTACACCTTC
once,TRBV5-1,TRBJ2-7,NA,CASSRRDSYEQYF,TGCGCCAGCAGCAGGAGGGACAGCTACGAGCAGTACTTC
NA,TRBV5-1,TRBJ1-5,TRBD1,CASSPETGVNQPQHF,TGCGCCAGCAGCCCAGAGACAGGGGTTAATCAGCCCCAGCATTTT
NA,TRBV18,TRBJ2-2,NA,CASSRDTDTGELFF,TGTGCCAGCTCACGTGACACAGACACCGGGGAGCTGTTTTTT
NA,TRBV4-1,TRBJ2-3,TRBD2,CASSQDPASGLRDTQYF,TGCGCCAGCAGCCAAGATCCCGCTAGCGGGCTGCGAGATACGCAGTATTTT
NA,TRBV5-1,TRBJ2-2,NA,CASRTATGELFF,TGCGCCAGCAGAACGGCGACCGGGGAGCTGTTTTTT
once,TRBV6-6,TRBJ2-2,NA,CAGGGGGNTGELFF,TGTGCCGGCGGAGGGGGCGGAAACACCGGGGAGCTGTTTTTT
NA,TRBV7-8,TRBJ1-5,NA,CASSERTASNQPQHF,TGTGCCAGCAGCGAAAGGACCGCAAGCAATCAGCCCCAGCATTTT
NA,TRBV2,TRBJ1-1,NA,CASSAEGLNTEAFF,TGTGCCAGCAGTGCAGAGGGCCTCAACACTGAAGCTTTCTTT
NA,TRBV5-1,TRBJ1-2,NA,CASSSGPTPSNGYTF,TGCGCCAGCAGCTCCGGGCCCACCCCGTCTAATGGCTACACCTTC
NA,TRBV19,TRBJ1-3,TRBD1,CASSIGDRTGNTIYF,TGTGCCAGTAGTATAGGGGACAGAACTGGAAACACCATATATTTT
NA,TRBV28,TRBJ2-7,NA,CASTGGGFYEQYF,TGTGCCAGCACAGGGGGGGGATTTTACGAGCAGTACTTC